This T cell receptor beta chain is drawn from a study of early T cells in non-severe SARS-CoV-2 infection. Findings and limits, study-wide: Clonotype matching in VDJdb favored anti-spike CD8 responses and did not capture private and CD4 specificities.

TCRdb reanalysed the 5' RACE reads using MiXCR and keeps one entry per CDR3 protein. The table includes tens of thousands of distinct CDR3 sequences, about 5% detected once. The V gene end was trimmed by 1 base and the J gene end by 4 bases; junction bases not matched to a gene: 12. Germline CDR1 is SGHKS and CDR2 is YYEKEE (reference sequence). This CDR3 contains 19 residues. Concerning this clonotype: Its antigen is undetermined.

The sequence derives from an adult who was a healthcare worker with PCR-confirmed SARS-CoV-2 infection or an uninfected control (not recorded which). The specimen sequenced was whole blood. The V call is TRBV5-5, the J call TRBJ2-3; 13 nucleotides align to TRBD2. This CDR3 is CASSLYGTSGIMRPDTQYF. The CDR3 coding sequence is TGTGCCAGCAGCTTGTATGGGACTAGCGGGATAATGAGGCCAGATACGCAGTATTTT.